This TCR beta chain was obtained from a study of shared clonotypes between healthy human individuals. Broader study findings: What limited the represented genetic and exposure-history diversity was the small number of donors. Clonotype sharing among donors likely depends on sequencing depth.

V dropped 4 bases and J dropped 3 bases, with 9 bases sitting between them. Germline loops: CDR1 MDHEN, CDR2 SYDVKM. The CDR3 consists of 14 residues. In the study's own analysis: Filtering was not the same, since immunoSEQ gave junction-only sequences without quality scores. Clones were read by immunoSEQ multiplex PCR, and TCRdb kept only the in-frame ones, dropping some. V, J and clone size are those of that table, while D and trimming were read from the DNA. Here the sample spans fewer than 650,000 clones, 70% to 80% being singletons. Concerning this clone itself: Its antigen remains unidentified.

The chain joins TRBV28 to TRBJ2-2; D might be TRBD1 (5 bases). This TCR was sampled from a woman between 35 and 50 years old in good health. Some clones in this sample may be carry-over from other donors' samples. The specimen sequenced was PBMCs. The CDR3 region is CASSSDSDTGELFF. As DNA, the CDR3 is TGTGCCAGCAGTTCTGACAGTGACACCGGGGAGCTGTTTTTT.